Listed here are 22 T cell receptor beta chains from one sample, sequenced in a study of T cell changes during pregnancy in multiple sclerosis. Libraries were prepared by immunoSEQ multiplex PCR; TCRdb keeps only in-frame clonotypes and omits some of them. The sample carries roughly 32,000 clones, 75% to 95% recorded once. Sequenced here: CD8+ T cells from peripheral blood mononuclear cells, sampled in the second trimester of pregnancy. The receptors were sampled from a female donor in good health, enrolled as a control in a pregnancy study.

V and J are TRBV4-3 and TRBJ2-1; no definite D call. In germline, CDR1 is LGHNA, CDR2 YSLEER. V lost 0 bases, J lost 0 bases, and 6 bases lay in between. This CDR3 has 15 residues. The CDR3 loop reads CASSQDVSSYNEQFF. CDR3 bases: TGCGCCAGCAGCCAAGATGTTAGCTCCTACAATGAGCAGTTCTTC.

The genes are TRBV5-6 and TRBJ1-2, with TRBD1 as a possible D gene (5 bases). The length of the CDR3 is 14 residues. The germline V gene encodes CDR1 SGHDT and CDR2 YYEEEE. With 4 bases removed from V and 6 bases from J, the gap between germline ends came to 16 bases. The CDR3 coding sequence is TGTGCCAGCAGCCCCTCAAGGGGTACGCATGGCTACACCTTC. Translation gives CASSPSRGTHGYTF.

The V gene is TRBV19, the J gene TRBJ2-2; a weak D match, TRBD1 (7 bases). The germline V gene has CDR1 LNHDA and CDR2 SQIVND (reference sequence). The CDR3 is 15 amino acids. The V end was cut by 6 bases, the J end by 5 bases, with 16 bases between. This chain's CDR3 is CASSLGQGGTGELFF. For the CDR3, the DNA is TGTGCCAGTAGCTTAGGGCAGGGGGGAACCGGGGAGCTGTTTTTT.

This chain links TRBV29-1 with TRBJ1-2; D remains ambiguous. Germline lookup yields CDR1 SQVTM and CDR2 ANQGSEA. CDR3 size: 15 residues. V was shortened by 0 bases and J by 5 bases, with 16 bases between the two germline ends. CDR3 DNA sequence: TGCAGCGTTGAAGATCATGGAGGAAGAAGATATGGCTACACCTTC. It codes for CSVEDHGGRRYGYTF.

This clone was recorded once. V and J are TRBV7-6 and TRBJ1-1; 8 bases fit TRBD1. Germline values: CDR1 SGHVS, CDR2 FNYEAQ. J gave up 0 bases and V 5 bases, and 5 bases lay outside the gene matches. The CDR3 runs 15 residues. CDR3 loop: CASSTGQGVNTEAFF. In DNA form, the CDR3 reads TGTGCCAGCAGCACCGGACAGGGAGTGAACACTGAAGCTTTCTTT.

In this sample, this clone turned up once. The chain uses TRBV7-9 and TRBJ2-6; the match to TRBD1 covers 7 bases. V gave up 4 bases and J gave up 0 bases; unmatched junction bases: 6. Germline V gene data show CDR1 as SEHNR and CDR2 as FQNEAQ (reference sequence). The CDR3 length is 17 residues. The CDR3, as DNA: TGTGCCAGCAGCTCGGACAGGTGGCCCTCTGGGGCCAACGTCCTGACTTTC. Amino acid sequence: CASSSDRWPSGANVLTF.

V is TRBV10-3 and J is TRBJ1-2, with D possibly matching TRBD1 (5 bases). Germline V gene sequence: CDR1 ENHRY, CDR2 SYGVKD. V lost 2 bases to trimming and J lost 4 bases, with 17 bases between them. This CDR3 is 16 amino acids long. The CDR3 protein is CAISESQAPGVYGYTF. DNA of the CDR3: TGTGCCATCAGTGAGAGTCAGGCCCCGGGGGTCTATGGCTACACCTTC.

The chain employs TRBV5-6 and TRBJ1-4; 7 nucleotides agree with TRBD1. The CDR3 consists of 16 residues. In germline, CDR1 is SGHDT, CDR2 YYEEEE. J was trimmed by 2 bases and V by 0 bases; bases with no gene match: 4. CDR3 bases: TGTGCCAGCAGCTTGGCCTCACAGGGGACTAATGAAAAACTGTTTTTT. The encoded protein is CASSLASQGTNEKLFF.

This CDR3 reads CASSPPGQITGELFF. The DNA for the CDR3 is TGTGCCAGCAGCCCTCCGGGACAGATAACCGGGGAGCTGTTTTTT. This sequence joins TRBV7-2 and TRBJ2-2; 7 nucleotides line up with TRBD1. The CDR3 sequence is 15 residues long. Germline CDR1 is SGHTA and CDR2 is FQGNSA. Trimming at V came to 5 bases and at J to 5 bases, leaving 8 bases not matched to a gene.

The V call is TRBV7-3, the J call TRBJ2-2; possible D gene TRBD1, 6 bases. The ends were cut back, 5 bases at V and 5 bases at J, with 15 bases in the middle. The germline CDR1 and CDR2 sequences are SGHTA and FQGTGA. CDR3 length: 15 amino acids. CDR3 sequence: CASSPAGAGTGELFF. The CDR3 DNA is TGTGCCAGCAGCCCCGCAGGGGCAGGGACCGGGGAGCTGTTTTTT.

J is TRBJ2-7 and V is TRBV7-9; 7 bases map to TRBD1. The ends lost 5 bases at V and 0 bases at J; junction bases unmatched: 7. CDR1 and CDR2 (germline): SEHNR, FQNEAQ (reference sequence). The CDR3 has 15 amino acids. The CDR3 region has the DNA TGTGCCAGCAGCCCGGGAAGGGGGCCCTCCTACGAGCAGTACTTC. Its translation: CASSPGRGPSYEQYF. Variable domain in full (rest from reference TRBV7-9 and TRBJ2-7): DTGVSQNPRHKITKRGQNVTFRCDPISEHNRLYWYRQTLGQGPEFLTYFQNEAQLEKSRLLSDRFSAERPKGSFSTLEIQRTEQGDSAMYLCASSPGRGPSYEQYFGPGTRLTVT.

There are a few counts of this clone. This chain joins TRBV7-9 and TRBJ1-2; D uncertain. Germline CDR1 and CDR2: SEHNR and FQNEAQ (reference sequence). Trimming took off 4 bases at V and 2 bases at J, with 11 bases between the two ends. The CDR3 length is 14 residues. The CDR3 sequence is CASSSLSANYGYTF. The CDR3 bases are TGTGCCAGCAGCTCCCTTTCAGCGAACTATGGCTACACCTTC.

The chain joins TRBV9 to TRBJ2-1; maybe TRBD2 (6 bases). The CDR3 totals 13 residues. V lost 3 bases and J 10 bases, leaving 14 bases between the germline ends. Germline loops: CDR1 SGDLS, CDR2 YYNGEE. The CDR3: CASSATQGLEQFF. Written as DNA, the CDR3 is TGTGCCAGCAGCGCCACCCAGGGACTGGAGCAGTTCTTC. The full variable domain, rest sourced from reference TRBV9 and TRBJ2-1, is DSGVTQTPKHLITATGQRVTLRCSPRSGDLSVYWYQQSLDQGLQFLIQYYNGEERAKGNILERFSAQQFPDLHSELNLSSLELGDSALYFCASSATQGLEQFFGPGTRLTVL.

The chain couples TRBV6-4 to TRBJ2-3; 12 nucleotides align to TRBD2. The V gene's germline CDR1 is MRHNA and CDR2 SNTAGT. This CDR3 spans 17 amino acids. After removal of 2 bases from V and 3 bases from J, the junction contained 6 bases not matched to a gene. CDR3 sequence (DNA): TGTGCCAGCAGTGACGAGACTAGCGGGGGTGGGACAGATACGCAGTATTTT. It specifies CASSDETSGGGTDTQYF.

V gene TRBV6-4 combines with J gene TRBJ2-3; 8 nucleotides line up with TRBD2. J gave up 2 bases and V 4 bases, and 2 bases lay outside the gene matches. CDR3 length: 14 residues. Looked up from germline, CDR1 is MRHNA and CDR2 is SNTAGT. CDR3 region: CASSAGGPTDTQYF. The CDR3 coding sequence is TGTGCCAGCAGTGCGGGGGGGCCCACAGATACGCAGTATTTT.

The J gene is TRBJ1-1, the V gene TRBV7-2; possible D gene TRBD1, 6 bases. V lost 5 bases, J lost 1 base, and 11 bases lay in between. Germline V gives CDR1 SGHTA, CDR2 FQGNSA. This CDR3 has 14 amino acids. The CDR3 coding sequence is TGTGCCAGCAGCCCGGACAGAGCGAACACTGAAGCTTTCTTT. Its protein is CASSPDRANTEAFF.

This clone has a single count. The chain joins TRBV14 to TRBJ2-7; TRBD1 aligns across 10 bases. The junction had 9 bases not matched to a gene; V was cut back by 0 bases and J by 7 bases. This CDR3 contains 16 residues. Looked up from germline, CDR1 is SGHDN and CDR2 is FVKESK. CDR3 sequence reads: CASSQDWQDRGGEQYF. The CDR3 bases are TGTGCCAGCAGCCAAGATTGGCAGGACAGGGGGGGTGAGCAGTACTTC.

The V call is TRBV5-6, the J call TRBJ2-4; TRBD1 matches 7 bases. The CDR3 totals 19 residues. After removal of 0 bases from V and 0 bases from J, the junction contained 12 bases not matched to a gene. The germline CDR1 and CDR2 sequences are SGHDT and YYEEEE. The CDR3 loop reads CASSLAFGDSQLAKNIQYF. CDR3 nucleotides: TGTGCCAGCAGCTTGGCCTTTGGGGACAGTCAACTAGCCAAAAACATTCAGTACTTC.

The chain joins TRBV5-4 to TRBJ2-7; no clear D gene. V was clipped by 2 bases and J by 2 bases, with 5 bases between them. Germline V gives CDR1 SGHNT, CDR2 YYREEE (reference sequence). The CDR3 runs 12 residues. The CDR3 DNA reads as TGTGCCAGCAGCTTCGGAGCCTACGAGCAGTACTTC. The encoded protein is CASSFGAYEQYF.

This sequence joins TRBV27 and TRBJ2-3, with D tentatively TRBD2 (7 bases). CDR1 is MNHEY and CDR2 is SMNVEV in the germline V gene (reference sequence). The V and J ends lost 7 bases and 5 bases respectively, with 16 bases between them. The CDR3 is 14 amino acids. For the CDR3, the DNA is TGTGCCAGCACCTTGGGGGGGGGCAAAGATACGCAGTATTTT. It encodes CASTLGGGKDTQYF.

J is TRBJ2-7 and V is TRBV4-3; TRBD1 aligns across 7 bases. Germline CDR1 is LGHNA and CDR2 is YSLEER. V lost 1 base, J lost 2 bases, and 5 bases stayed unmatched. The CDR3 length is 15 residues. The DNA for the CDR3 is TGCGCCAGCAGCCAAGTAGACAGGGCAGCCTACGAGCAGTACTTC. Translating it yields CASSQVDRAAYEQYF.

This rearrangement joins TRBV7-2 to TRBJ2-3; 11 bases agree with TRBD2. V lost 4 bases to trimming and J lost 10 bases; unmatched junction nucleotides: 10. The CDR3 is 15 residues long. The germline CDR1 and CDR2 sequences are SGHTA and FQGNSA. The CDR3: CASSSSTSGVGAQYF. Written as DNA, the CDR3 is TGTGCCAGCAGCTCATCGACTAGCGGGGTAGGGGCGCAGTATTTT.